The rows below give T cell receptor beta chains drawn from one sample of a study of blood T cell repertoires in COVID-19. The repertoire was sequenced with immunoSEQ multiplex PCR; TCRdb's copy has only in-frame clones and lacks some. The sample includes about 64,000 clones, 80% to 90% of them seen just once. Sequencing was performed on peripheral blood. Receptor source: a woman in her sixties or seventies with COVID-19, enrolled during active disease. Each CDR3 is given with its conserved first and last residue. A D gene is named only where the DNA matches it firmly.

>TRBJ2-1|TRBD2|18|TRBV27
CASSGLLEAGGIYNEQFF
>TRBJ2-1|-|13|TRBV4-3
CASSQVDFGEQFF
>TRBJ2-3|-|15|TRBV7-2
CASSLALRNTDTQYF
>TRBJ1-1|TRBD1|14|TRBV6-5
CASSTTGGTTEAFF
>TRBJ1-3|-|14|TRBV30
CAWTRGHSGNTIYF
>TRBJ1-2|TRBD1|15|TRBV3-1/TRBV3-2
CASSQGVEQGGGYTF
>TRBJ2-1|-|11|TRBV18
CASSREVEQFF
>TRBJ2-7|TRBD2|15|TRBV4-2
CASSQGLAGSYEQYF
>TRBJ1-5|-|15|TRBV3-1/TRBV3-2
CASSLRGKGNQPQHF
>TRBJ1-2|TRBD1|17|TRBV13
CASSLGLRDRGKYGYTF
>TRBJ1-3|TRBD1|14|TRBV7-9
CASSPTGSGNTIYF
>TRBJ1-3|TRBD1|15|TRBV30
CAWSDWDRTLNTIYF
>TRBJ1-1|-|13|TRBV6-6
CASSIHGRTEAFF
>TRBJ1-5|TRBD1|15|TRBV19
CASSRQGYSNQPQHF
>TRBJ2-3|TRBD2|18|TRBV9
CASSVAPGLAGSGDTQYF
>TRBJ1-1|-|15|TRBV5-5
CASSFRVDGGTEAFF
>TRBJ2-7|-|14|TRBV5-1
CASSLAGQTYEQYF
>TRBJ2-1|TRBD2|16|TRBV29-1
CSVEGLAGRSYNEQFF
>TRBJ2-7|TRBD1|14|TRBV7-2
CASSIGQGNYEQYF
>TRBJ2-7|TRBD1|15|TRBV7-2
CASSLGEGARYEQYF
>TRBJ2-3|TRBD2|16|TRBV6-5
CASSFWTSGVTDTQYF
>TRBJ1-1|-|14|TRBV7-2
CASSLATRGTEAFF
>TRBJ2-5|-|14|TRBV27
CASSLGWQVETQYF
>TRBJ1-2|-|13|TRBV6-1
CASSEGQRYGYTF
>TRBJ1-2|-|13|TRBV25-1
CASSNALRDGYTF
>TRBJ2-3|TRBD2|17|TRBV3-1/TRBV3-2
CASSQAGGPYSTDTQYF
>TRBJ1-1|-|14|TRBV7-6
CASSLTGGEAEAFF
>TRBJ2-5|TRBD1|17|TRBV28
CASSFAFSGGIQETQYF
>TRBJ2-3|-|13|TRBV15
CATSRDRRGTQYF
>TRBJ2-7|-|16|TRBV21-1
CASSDSIPAGSDEQYF
>TRBJ1-3|-|16|TRBV3-1/TRBV3-2
CASSQTHPQGGDTIYF
>TRBJ2-3|-|12|TRBV9
CASSVSGDTQYF
>TRBJ2-5|TRBD1|15|TRBV7-9
CASSPVTGGQETQYF
>TRBJ2-3|TRBD2|23|TRBV24-1
CATSEWGWVLSGGRFEDQDTQYF
>TRBJ2-5|-|13|TRBV10-2
CASSEFYTETQYF